A single sample is the source of the 23 T cell receptor beta chains below, sequenced in a study of blood T cell repertoires in COVID-19. Produced via immunoSEQ multiplex PCR; TCRdb's table is partial and in-frame only. The sample holds nearly 40,000 clones, over 75% seen once. Sample: peripheral blood. The receptors were sampled from a woman aged 70-85 years with acute or convalescent COVID-19.

The table lists this clone with a count of one. This rearrangement joins TRBV27 to TRBJ2-7; 10 bases match TRBD2. Germline V gene data show CDR1 as MNHEY and CDR2 as SMNVEV (reference sequence). The CDR3 covers 15 residues. Trimming took 5 bases from V and 2 from J; bases not matched to a gene: 6. Here the CDR3 reads CASSQGSGRAYEQYV. As DNA, the CDR3 is TGTGCCAGCAGTCAGGGAAGCGGGAGGGCCTACGAGCAGTACGTC.

There are a few counts of this clone. The rearrangement joins TRBV3-1 (or the pseudogene TRBV3-2) to TRBJ1-1, with 12 positions matching TRBD1. Looked up from germline, CDR1 is LGHDT and CDR2 is YNNKEL (reference sequence). The CDR3 has 16 amino acids. Trimming took 7 bases from V and 5 from J; bases not matched to a gene: 11. CDR3 sequence: CASTLGQGAPDTEAFF. As DNA, the CDR3 is TGTGCCAGCACATTGGGACAGGGGGCGCCGGATACTGAAGCTTTCTTT.

This chain links TRBV9 with TRBJ1-2, with D possibly matching TRBD1 (6 bases). Looked up from germline, CDR1 is SGDLS and CDR2 is YYNGEE. The CDR3 has 17 residues. Trimming cost V 0 bases and J 4 bases, with 19 bases left between them. CDR3 residues: CASSVAVIGGLGYGYTF. The CDR3 DNA is TGTGCCAGCAGCGTAGCGGTAATAGGGGGTTTGGGCTATGGCTACACCTTC.

The chain carries TRBV29-1 and TRBJ2-5; the match to TRBD2 covers 14 bases. The CDR3 spans 13 residues. Germline CDR1 SQVTM, CDR2 ANQGSEA. The V and J ends lost 7 bases and 5 bases, in that order; junction bases with no gene match: 3. The chain's CDR3 is CSERTSGGETQYF. In nucleotides, the CDR3 is TGCAGCGAGAGGACTAGCGGGGGGGAGACCCAGTACTTC.

V is TRBV6-5 and J is TRBJ2-7; 11 nucleotides match TRBD2. This CDR3 is built from 14 residues. Germline loops: CDR1 MNHEY, CDR2 SVGAGI. V trimming: 8 bases; J trimming: 6 bases; junction bases outside the gene matches: 9. Here the CDR3 reads CASPTRGLAVEQYV. CDR3 in DNA: TGTGCCAGCCCTACCCGGGGACTAGCGGTCGAGCAGTACGTC.

CDR3 amino acids: CASSPQPQETQYF. CDR3 sequence (DNA): TGCGCCAGCAGCCCCCAACCCCAGGAGACCCAGTACTTC. The chain uses TRBV5-1 and TRBJ2-5; D remains ambiguous. This CDR3 has 13 residues. CDR1 is SGHRS and CDR2 is YFSETQ in the germline V gene. Trimming pared 4 bases from V and 5 bases from J, leaving 12 bases between.

The rearrangement joins TRBV10-1 to TRBJ2-1, with a tentative D call TRBD1 (6 bases). This CDR3 has 15 amino acids. Germline CDR1 WNHNN, CDR2 SYGVQD (reference sequence). With 9 bases removed from V and 7 bases from J, the gap between germline ends came to 22 bases. The CDR3 nucleotides read TGCGCCAGTTCCGAAACAGGGTACCCAGAGAATGAGCAGTTCTTC. Translated: CASSETGYPENEQFF.

The CDR3 nucleotides are TGTGCCATCAGTGAGTCAGGCAGGGGGAACTATGGCTACACCTTC. Translated: CAISESGRGNYGYTF. The chain carries TRBV10-3 and TRBJ1-2, with 7 bases identical to TRBD1. V lost 0 bases and J lost 2; bases outside the gene matches: 3. The V gene's germline CDR1 is ENHRY and CDR2 SYGVKD. This CDR3 has 15 amino acids.

The V gene is TRBV11-3, the J gene TRBJ2-1, with 8 positions matching TRBD2. Trimming cost V 0 bases and J 7 bases; bases outside gene matches: 5. This CDR3 is 15 amino acids long. Germline V CDR1 and CDR2: SGHNT, YENEEA. The DNA of the CDR3 is TGTGCCAGCAGCTTAGACGGACTAGCATTAAATGAGCAGTTCTTC. This codes for CASSLDGLALNEQFF.

This clone showed up just once. This sequence joins TRBV30 and TRBJ2-1; possible D gene TRBD1, 6 bases. From germline, CDR1 is GTSNPN and CDR2 SVGIG (reference sequence). This CDR3 comprises 14 residues. The V end was cut by 5 bases, the J end by 9 bases, with 20 bases between. The CDR3 nucleotides are TGTGCCTGGCAGGGGAGTCTAGAAGTGGGTGAGCAGTTCTTC. Protein: CAWQGSLEVGEQFF.

The V call is TRBV5-6, the J call TRBJ1-3; D unresolved. The ends were cut back, 4 bases at V and 6 bases at J, with 8 bases in the middle. The length of the CDR3 is 12 residues. Germline CDR1 SGHDT, CDR2 YYEEEE. This CDR3 reads CASSTTENTIYF. The CDR3 DNA follows: TGTGCCAGCAGCACAACAGAAAACACCATATATTTT.

The chain employs TRBV2 and TRBJ2-2; D is possibly TRBD1 (5 bases). The V gene lost 6 bases and the J gene lost 2 bases, with 10 bases spanning the gap. Per the germline V gene, CDR1 is SNHLY and CDR2 is FYNNEI. This CDR3 has 14 residues. CDR3 amino acids: CASRVQGNTGELFF. In DNA, the CDR3 is TGTGCCAGCAGGGTTCAGGGAAACACCGGGGAGCTGTTTTTT.

The DNA for the CDR3 is TGCGCCAGCAGCTTGGTGGCTGATTTCTACAATGAGCAGTTCTTC. It yields the protein CASSLVADFYNEQFF. The chain uses TRBV5-1 and TRBJ2-1; D unclear. Germline lookup yields CDR1 SGHRS and CDR2 YFSETQ. The CDR3 is 15 residues long. V lost 0 bases, J lost 3 bases, and 10 bases lay in between. The full variable domain, completed using reference TRBV5-1 and TRBJ2-1, is KAGVTQTPRYLIKTRGQQVTLSCSPISGHRSVSWYQQTPGQGLQFLFEYFSETQRNKGNFPGRFSGRQFSNSRSEMNVSTLELGDSALYLCASSLVADFYNEQFFGPGTRLTVL.

This sequence joins TRBV24-1 and TRBJ2-1; no definite D call. The germline V gene has CDR1 KGHDR and CDR2 SFDVKD. The CDR3 is made up of 11 amino acids. The germline V and J ends were trimmed by 4 bases and 8 bases, with 5 bases remaining between them. Written as DNA, the CDR3 is TGTGCCACCAGTGACCTCTATGAGCAGTTCTTC. Translation: CATSDLYEQFF.

The genes are TRBV14 and TRBJ1-1; D is uncertain. CDR3 size: 14 residues. Trimming took 1 base from V and 5 from J, leaving 11 bases between them. The germline gives CDR1 SGHDN, CDR2 FVKESK. The CDR3 DNA is TGTGCCAGCAGCCAAGGTAGCTGGTTTACTGAAGCTTTCTTT. Protein product: CASSQGSWFTEAFF.

The chain carries TRBV14 and TRBJ2-5, with 10 bases fitting TRBD2. Unmatched junction bases numbered 0, after V lost 1 base and J lost 4 bases. From germline, CDR1 is SGHDN and CDR2 FVKESK. The length of the CDR3 is 14 residues. In nucleotides, the CDR3 is TGTGCCAGCAGCCAAGTAGCGGGAGGAGAGACCCAGTACTTC. It codes for CASSQVAGGETQYF. The full variable domain, completed using reference TRBV14 and TRBJ2-5, is EAGVTQFPSHSVIEKGQTVTLRCDPISGHDNLYWYRRVMGKEIKFLLHFVKESKQDESGMPNNRFLAERTGGTYSTLKVQPAELEDSGVYFCASSQVAGGETQYFGPGTRLLVL.

The chain joins TRBV18 to TRBJ2-1; 11 bases fit TRBD2. Germline CDR1 reads KGHSH; CDR2 reads LQKENI. The ends lost 3 bases at V and 6 bases at J; junction bases unmatched: 10. The CDR3 has 17 amino acids. The CDR3 region is CASSPRPLAGAGNEQFF. The CDR3 nucleotides are TGTGCCAGCTCACCTCGCCCACTAGCGGGAGCCGGCAATGAGCAGTTCTTC.

The genes are TRBV5-4 and TRBJ2-5; perhaps TRBD1 as D (5 bases). Trimming shortened V by 4 bases and J by 1 base, and 11 bases separated the two germline ends. CDR3 length: 14 residues. CDR1 is SGHNT, CDR2 YYREEE, per germline (reference sequence). The CDR3 loop is CASSLPDIQETQYF. The DNA for the CDR3 is TGTGCCAGCAGCCTACCGGACATCCAAGAGACCCAGTACTTC. Combining the CDR3 with reference TRBV5-4 and TRBJ2-5 gives the whole variable domain ETGVTQSPTHLIKTRGQQVTLRCSSQSGHNTVSWYQQALGQGPQFIFQYYREEENGRGNFPPRFSGLQFPNYSSELNVNALELDDSALYLCASSLPDIQETQYFGPGTRLLVL.

This chain connects TRBV6-6 to TRBJ1-5; 8 nucleotides line up with TRBD1. The germline V gene encodes CDR1 MNHNY and CDR2 SVGAGI (reference sequence). The CDR3 runs to 13 residues. The V and J ends lost 10 bases and 7 bases, in that order; junction bases with no gene match: 9. The CDR3 loop is CATQPGGWQPQHF. CDR3 coding DNA: TGTGCCACCCAACCAGGGGGCTGGCAGCCCCAGCATTTT.

This chain's CDR3 is CASSSEDGYTF. The CDR3 region has the DNA TGTGCCAGTTCGTCTGAGGATGGCTACACCTTC. This chain links TRBV27 with TRBJ1-2; the D is unclear. Germline V gives CDR1 MNHEY, CDR2 SMNVEV (reference sequence). V lost 9 bases and J lost 6, with 11 bases in between. This CDR3 has 11 residues.

The gene calls are TRBV29-1 and TRBJ2-2, with 7 positions matching TRBD1. This CDR3 comprises 14 residues. The germline V gene encodes CDR1 SQVTM and CDR2 ANQGSEA. The trim removed 6 bases at V and 3 bases at J, leaving 7 bases unmatched. In nucleotides, the CDR3 is TGCAGCGTGGCAGGGGGACATCACACCGGGGAGCTGTTTTTT. It specifies CSVAGGHHTGELFF.

This clone was found once. The chain joins TRBV12-3 or TRBV12-4 to TRBJ2-1; no clear D gene. The CDR3 runs 11 residues. With 5 bases removed from V and 8 bases from J, the gap between germline ends came to 7 bases. CDR3 sequence: CASSAAYEQFF. As DNA, the CDR3 is TGTGCCAGCAGTGCGGCATATGAGCAGTTCTTC.

This clone was found once. CDR3 coding DNA: TGTGCCACCAGGGGCACTGGGGCCAACGTCCTGACTTTC. This gives the protein CATRGTGANVLTF. The chain combines TRBV7-2 with TRBJ2-6, with a weak D call TRBD1 (6 bases). The germline gives CDR1 SGHTA, CDR2 FQGNSA. Trimming shortened V by 10 bases and J by 2 bases, and 9 bases separated the two germline ends. The CDR3 consists of 13 residues.